Shown below are 25 T cell receptor beta chains from a single sample sequenced in a study of blood T cell repertoires in COVID-19. Only in-frame clones appear in the TCRdb table, and some are missing; sequencing was by immunoSEQ multiplex PCR. The sample lists under 500,000 clones, roughly 85% occurring once. Input material: PBMCs or T cells enriched from blood (not recorded which). The source is a young woman with acute COVID-19.

The V and J genes are TRBV25-1 and TRBJ1-1; weak D call: TRBD1 (5 bases). The CDR3 spans 15 residues. Germline-derived CDR1 and CDR2 are MGHDK and SYGVNS. Trimming left V 4 bases short and J 0 bases short, with 12 bases between. CDR3 amino acids: CASSGLGVVNTEAFF. The CDR3 nucleotides are TGTGCCAGCAGTGGCCTAGGGGTGGTGAACACTGAAGCTTTCTTT.

This clone has a single count. This chain connects TRBV9 to TRBJ1-6, with D uncertain. Trimming removed 7 bases at V and 10 bases at J, with 6 bases between. The CDR3 has 10 amino acids. The V gene's germline CDR1 is SGDLS and CDR2 YYNGEE. CDR3 protein: CASGGSPLHF. CDR3 DNA sequence: TGTGCCAGCGGAGGCTCACCCCTCCACTTT. The variable domain in full, with the rest retrieved from reference TRBV9 and TRBJ1-6, is DSGVTQTPKHLITATGQRVTLRCSPRSGDLSVYWYQQSLDQGLQFLIQYYNGEERAKGNILERFSAQQFPDLHSELNLSSLELGDSALYFCASGGSPLHFGNGTRLTVT.

This chain links TRBV9 with TRBJ2-2, with 8 bases identical to TRBD1. Germline values: CDR1 SGDLS, CDR2 YYNGEE. V shed 3 bases, J shed 5 bases, and the junction held 6 bases outside the gene matches. This CDR3 comprises 15 residues. The CDR3, as DNA: TGTGCCAGCAGCGAAGGACAGGGCGAGACCGGGGAGCTGTTTTTT. Its translation is CASSEGQGETGELFF. The full variable domain, in which reference TRBV9 and TRBJ2-2 provide the parts outside the CDR3, is DSGVTQTPKHLITATGQRVTLRCSPRSGDLSVYWYQQSLDQGLQFLIQYYNGEERAKGNILERFSAQQFPDLHSELNLSSLELGDSALYFCASSEGQGETGELFFGEGSRLTVL.

CDR3 coding DNA: TGCGCCAGCAGCTTGGGAGGGGGCCGCGGCTACACCTTC. It specifies CASSLGGGRGYTF. This rearrangement joins TRBV5-1 to TRBJ1-2; 7 bases map to TRBD1. Germline lookup yields CDR1 SGHRS and CDR2 YFSETQ. Trimming cost V 0 bases and J 8 bases; bases outside gene matches: 4. The length of the CDR3 is 13 residues.

The J gene is TRBJ1-6, the V gene TRBV30; tentative D call: TRBD1 (5 bases). Germline V gives CDR1 GTSNPN, CDR2 SVGIG (reference sequence). Trimming cost V 1 base and J 7 bases, with 8 bases left between them. The CDR3 has 13 amino acids. The CDR3 DNA reads TGTGCCTGGAGTGAGCAGGGAAATTCACCCCTCCACTTT. It encodes CAWSEQGNSPLHF.

The chain joins TRBV27 to TRBJ2-5; 7 nucleotides line up with TRBD1. Per the germline V gene, CDR1 is MNHEY and CDR2 is SMNVEV (reference sequence). The CDR3 has 13 amino acids. Unmatched junction bases numbered 7, after V lost 10 bases and J lost 2 bases. DNA for the CDR3: TGTGCCACCCGACAGGGTGATCAAGAGACCCAGTACTTC. This codes for CATRQGDQETQYF.

The chain is built from TRBV7-2 and TRBJ2-3; D is possibly TRBD1 (5 bases). CDR1 and CDR2 (germline): SGHTA, FQGNSA. Trimming cost V 5 bases and J 2 bases, with 14 bases left between them. The CDR3 is 15 residues long. CDR3 in DNA: TGTGCCAGCAGCCAGGGTTATACTGACACAGATACGCAGTATTTT. Residues: CASSQGYTDTDTQYF.

This CDR3 reads CASSFAGGETQYF. Here the CDR3 DNA reads TGTGCCAGCAGCTTTGCGGGGGGCGAGACCCAGTACTTC. V usage is TRBV11-2 and J usage is TRBJ2-5; 8 nucleotides align to TRBD2. This CDR3 is built from 13 residues. V shed 3 bases and J 5 bases; nucleotides not matched to a gene: 2. From germline, CDR1 is SGHAT and CDR2 FQNNGV.

This clone appeared a few times. V gene TRBV19 combines with J gene TRBJ2-2, with 7 positions matching TRBD1. Trimming took 10 bases from V and 1 from J; bases not matched to a gene: 9. CDR1 is LNHDA and CDR2 is SQIVND in the germline V gene (reference sequence). The CDR3 sequence is 15 residues long. CDR3 sequence (DNA): TGTGCCACCCAAACAGGGGCTGGGAACACCGGGGAGCTGTTTTTT. The encoded protein is CATQTGAGNTGELFF.

V gene TRBV5-1 combines with J gene TRBJ1-4; D is undetermined. CDR1 is SGHRS and CDR2 is YFSETQ in the germline V gene. V was shortened by 3 bases and J by 6 bases, with 12 bases between the two germline ends. This CDR3 spans 14 amino acids. The CDR3 nucleotides read TGCGCCAGCAGCTCGGACTCTACAGATGAAAAACTGTTTTTT. This gives the protein CASSSDSTDEKLFF.

The chain employs TRBV19 and TRBJ2-2, with a tentative D call TRBD2 (5 bases). V shed 3 bases and J shed 4 bases, with 12 bases lying between them. The CDR3 length is 15 residues. Germline-derived CDR1 and CDR2 are LNHDA and SQIVND (reference sequence). CDR3 sequence (DNA): TGTGCCAGTAGTATTCGGCTTGGACTCACCGGGGAGCTGTTTTTT. It specifies CASSIRLGLTGELFF.

J is TRBJ2-1 and V is TRBV27; 7 bases are a match to TRBD1. This CDR3 spans 13 amino acids. V lost 10 bases, J lost 9 bases, and 12 bases stayed unmatched. Per germline, CDR1 MNHEY and CDR2 SMNVEV (reference sequence). The CDR3 nucleotides are TGTGCCACCCTCTCCCCGACAGGGATTGAGCAGTTCTTC. Amino acid sequence: CATLSPTGIEQFF.

The chain is built from TRBV29-1 and TRBJ2-1; possible D gene TRBD2, 6 bases. The CDR3 is 15 amino acids. Germline V gene sequence: CDR1 SQVTM, CDR2 ANQGSEA. Trimming left V 0 bases short and J 2 bases short, with 11 bases between. CDR3 protein: CSVEDPGSPYNEQFF. CDR3 coding DNA: TGCAGCGTTGAAGATCCCGGGAGCCCCTACAATGAGCAGTTCTTC.

The V call is TRBV10-3, the J call TRBJ2-1, with 9 bases aligning to TRBD1. CDR1 and CDR2 (germline): ENHRY, SYGVKD. The V gene end was trimmed by 6 bases and the J gene end by 8 bases; junction bases not matched to a gene: 2. The CDR3 sequence is 12 residues long. The CDR3 DNA reads as TGTGCCATCAGGAGACAGGGGGATGAGCAGTTCTTC. Residues: CAIRRQGDEQFF.

The J gene is TRBJ1-6, the V gene TRBV7-3; TRBD1 matches 10 bases. The trim removed 4 bases at V and 9 bases at J, leaving 9 bases unmatched. In germline, CDR1 is SGHTA, CDR2 FQGTGA. This CDR3 is 16 amino acids long. The DNA of the CDR3 is TGTGCCAGCAGCTCGTTGGGACAGGGGTTCGGTTCACCCCTCCACTTT. It encodes CASSSLGQGFGSPLHF. The full variable domain, rest sourced from reference TRBV7-3 and TRBJ1-6, is GAGVSQTPSNKVTEKGKYVELRCDPISGHTALYWYRQSLGQGPEFLIYFQGTGAADDSGLPNDRFFAVRPEGSVSTLKIQRTERGDSAVYLCASSSLGQGFGSPLHFGNGTRLTVT.

This sequence joins TRBV28 and TRBJ1-4, with D possibly being TRBD1 (6 bases). Trimming pared 7 bases from V and 0 bases from J, leaving 6 bases between. Per germline, CDR1 MDHEN and CDR2 SYDVKM. There are 13 residues in the CDR3. As DNA, the CDR3 is TGTGCCAGCAACAGGGCAACTAATGAAAAACTGTTTTTT. Its protein product is CASNRATNEKLFF.

The chain is built from TRBV6-2 or TRBV6-3 and TRBJ1-4; 7 bases map to TRBD1. The V gene end was trimmed by 6 bases and the J gene end by 13 bases; junction bases not matched to a gene: 8. Germline V CDR1 and CDR2: MNHEY, SVGEGT. The CDR3 is 12 residues long. DNA for the CDR3: TGTGCCAGCAGCCTCGACAGGGAAGGACTGTTTTTT. Amino acids: CASSLDREGLFF.

This chain connects TRBV19 to TRBJ1-1; D possibly corresponds to TRBD1 (6 bases). Germline V gene data show CDR1 as LNHDA and CDR2 as SQIVND (reference sequence). Trimming pared 0 bases from V and 2 bases from J, leaving 13 bases between. This CDR3 spans 16 amino acids. The CDR3 is CASSIDPDRFNTEAFF. CDR3 DNA sequence: TGTGCCAGTAGTATAGACCCGGACAGATTTAACACTGAAGCTTTCTTT.

The rearrangement joins TRBV4-1 to TRBJ1-2; tentative D call: TRBD1 (6 bases). V gave up 1 base and J gave up 3 bases, with 9 bases separating them. This CDR3 has 14 amino acids. CDR1 is MGHRA and CDR2 is YSYEKL in the germline V gene. The CDR3 here is CASSQVAGDYGYTF. DNA for the CDR3: TGCGCCAGCAGCCAAGTGGCAGGGGACTATGGCTACACCTTC.

This rearrangement joins TRBV5-6 to TRBJ2-3; 9 positions agree with TRBD2. CDR1 SGHDT and CDR2 YYEEEE come from the germline V gene. The trim removed 4 bases at V and 5 bases at J, leaving 14 bases unmatched. The CDR3 loop spans 17 amino acids. The CDR3 sequence: CASSVSSGTYDIDTQYF. DNA of the CDR3: TGTGCCAGCAGCGTTTCTAGCGGGACCTATGATATAGATACGCAGTATTTT.

The V and J genes are TRBV27 and TRBJ1-1, with D possibly matching TRBD1 (5 bases). This CDR3 is built from 14 residues. From germline, CDR1 is MNHEY and CDR2 SMNVEV (reference sequence). Trimming stripped 2 bases from V and 5 bases from J, with 12 bases between. CDR3: CASSLREGPTEAFF. For the CDR3, the DNA is TGTGCCAGCAGTTTAAGGGAGGGACCGACTGAAGCTTTCTTT.

The V call is TRBV7-9, the J call TRBJ1-6; D is perhaps TRBD1 (5 bases). V lost 2 bases and J 3 bases, leaving 11 bases between the germline ends. This CDR3 is built from 16 residues. CDR1 and CDR2 from the germline V gene are SEHNR and FQNEAQ (reference sequence). The CDR3, as DNA: TGTGCCAGCAGCTTACCGACAGAGCACTATAATTCACCCCTCCACTTT. Its translation: CASSLPTEHYNSPLHF.

The rearrangement joins TRBV9 to TRBJ2-1; maybe TRBD1 (5 bases). V lost 2 bases, J lost 5 bases, and 11 bases lay in between. CDR1 and CDR2 (germline): SGDLS, YYNGEE. CDR3 length: 14 amino acids. CDR3 sequence: CASSVQGRNNEQFF. CDR3 nucleotide sequence: TGTGCCAGCAGCGTCCAGGGTCGGAACAATGAGCAGTTCTTC. The full variable domain, with the rest looked up from reference TRBV9 and TRBJ2-1, is DSGVTQTPKHLITATGQRVTLRCSPRSGDLSVYWYQQSLDQGLQFLIQYYNGEERAKGNILERFSAQQFPDLHSELNLSSLELGDSALYFCASSVQGRNNEQFFGPGTRLTVL.

The rearrangement joins TRBV10-3 to TRBJ1-1; TRBD1 matches 10 bases. CDR1 is ENHRY, CDR2 SYGVKD, per germline. The CDR3 extends over 15 amino acids. V gave up 0 bases and J gave up 4 bases; unmatched junction bases: 2. The CDR3 DNA follows: TGTGCCATCAGTGAGTCGGACAGGGGGTTCACTGAAGCTTTCTTT. Protein: CAISESDRGFTEAFF.

The chain joins TRBV9 to TRBJ2-1; 8 bases are a match to TRBD2. This CDR3 has 18 residues. CDR1 and CDR2 from the germline V gene are SGDLS and YYNGEE. Unmatched junction bases numbered 8, after V lost 0 bases and J lost 0 bases. CDR3 DNA: TGTGCCAGCAGCGTAGGCCTAGCGGGCTGGAGCTCCTACAATGAGCAGTTCTTC. Translating gives CASSVGLAGWSSYNEQFF.